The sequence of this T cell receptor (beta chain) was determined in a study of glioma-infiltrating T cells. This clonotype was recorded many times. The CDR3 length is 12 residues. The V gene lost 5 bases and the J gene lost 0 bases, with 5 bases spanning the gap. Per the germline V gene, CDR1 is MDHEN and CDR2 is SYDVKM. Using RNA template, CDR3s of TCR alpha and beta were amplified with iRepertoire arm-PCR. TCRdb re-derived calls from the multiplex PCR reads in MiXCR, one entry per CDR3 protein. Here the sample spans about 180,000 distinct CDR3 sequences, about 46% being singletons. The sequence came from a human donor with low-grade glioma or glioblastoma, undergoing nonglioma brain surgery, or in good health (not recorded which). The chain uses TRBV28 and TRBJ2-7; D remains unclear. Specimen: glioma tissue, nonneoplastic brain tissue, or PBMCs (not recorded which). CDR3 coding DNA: TGTGCCAGCAGTCCCTACTCCTACGAGCAGTACTTC. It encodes CASSPYSYEQYF. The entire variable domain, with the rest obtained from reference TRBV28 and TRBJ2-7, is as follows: DVKVTQSSRYLVKRTGEKVFLECVQDMDHENMFWYRQDPGLGLRLIYFSYDVKMKEKGDIPEGYSVSREKKERFSLILESASTNQTSMYLCASSPYSYEQYFGPGTRLTVT.